Listed here are 27 T cell receptor beta chains from one sample, sequenced in a study of cytomegalovirus exposure and HLA in healthy donors. PCR employed 60 Vbeta and 13 Jbeta primers. The table came from immunoSEQ multiplex PCR; TCRdb's copy has only in-frame clones and leaves some out. The sample holds roughly 100,000 clones, over 75% seen once. The sequenced sample was PBMCs. The receptors originated from a man between 60 and 75 years old in good health and CMV-seronegative.

This clone appeared a single time. The genes are TRBV30 and TRBJ2-5, with 9 positions matching TRBD1. Germline V gives CDR1 GTSNPN, CDR2 SVGIG (reference sequence). V lost 5 bases, J lost 7 bases, and 8 bases stayed unmatched. There are 13 residues in the CDR3. The DNA of the CDR3 is TGTGCCTGGGGGGGACAGGGCCTAGGGACCCAGTACTTC. Its translation: CAWGGQGLGTQYF.

The sample holds a few counts of this clone. This chain connects TRBV4-2 to TRBJ2-1, with 9 bases matching TRBD2. The CDR3 runs to 16 residues. From germline, CDR1 is LGHNA and CDR2 YNFKEQ. Losses at the gene ends were 1 base for V and 5 bases for J; bases not matched to a gene: 6. Written as DNA, the CDR3 is TGTGCCAGCAGCCAAGCGGCTAGCGGGATCGACAATGAGCAGTTCTTC. This encodes CASSQAASGIDNEQFF.

The genes are TRBV7-2 and TRBJ2-1; 8 bases match TRBD2. CDR3 length equals 16 residues. Germline V gene data show CDR1 as SGHTA and CDR2 as FQGNSA. After removal of 5 bases from V and 0 bases from J, the junction contained 6 bases not matched to a gene. The DNA of the CDR3 is TGTGCCAGCAGCACCTTAGCGGGATCCTCCTACAATGAGCAGTTCTTC. This encodes CASSTLAGSSYNEQFF.

This clone was counted a few times. The chain combines TRBV4-2 with TRBJ2-5; 8 bases are a match to TRBD2. From germline, CDR1 is LGHNA and CDR2 YNFKEQ. V lost 0 bases, J lost 3 bases, and 3 bases stayed unmatched. The CDR3 loop spans 15 amino acids. This chain's CDR3 is CASSQDGTREETQYF. CDR3 in DNA: TGTGCCAGCAGCCAAGATGGGACTAGGGAAGAGACCCAGTACTTC.

J is TRBJ2-7 and V is TRBV6-5; perhaps TRBD1 as D (5 bases). The V gene's germline CDR1 is MNHEY and CDR2 SVGAGI. This CDR3 has 13 residues. V lost 6 bases, J lost 7 bases, and 16 bases lay in between. As DNA, the CDR3 is TGTGCCAGCAGCCGAGGTATTCCAGGGGAGCAGTACTTC. Its translation is CASSRGIPGEQYF.

V usage is TRBV5-1 and J usage is TRBJ2-3; no clear D gene. CDR1 and CDR2 (germline): SGHRS, YFSETQ. V lost 0 bases to trimming and J lost 0 bases, with 8 bases between them. The CDR3 has 15 residues. The CDR3 is CASSLDSPSTDTQYF. CDR3 in DNA: TGCGCCAGCAGCTTGGACAGTCCCAGCACAGATACGCAGTATTTT.

V and J are TRBV19 and TRBJ1-2; 8 bases agree with TRBD1. The CDR3 has 18 amino acids. Per the germline V gene, CDR1 is LNHDA and CDR2 is SQIVND (reference sequence). Trimming took 5 bases from V and 6 from J; bases not matched to a gene: 20. The CDR3 DNA follows: TGTGCCAGTAGTGTAAGATCAGGGGGCTTAGGTGAAATGGATGGCTACACCTTC. It yields the protein CASSVRSGGLGEMDGYTF. Together with reference TRBV19 and TRBJ1-2, the CDR3 gives the full variable domain: DGGITQSPKYLFRKEGQNVTLSCEQNLNHDAMYWYRQDPGQGLRLIYYSQIVNDFQKGDIAEGYSVSREKKESFPLTVTSAQKNPTAFYLCASSVRSGGLGEMDGYTFGSGTRLTVV.

Here the CDR3 DNA reads TGTGCCAGCGAAGACAGGGGCGGCTCACCCCTCCACTTT. It codes for CASEDRGGSPLHF. J is TRBJ1-6 and V is TRBV2, with 8 bases fitting TRBD1. The CDR3 runs to 13 residues. After removal of 8 bases from V and 10 bases from J, the junction contained 7 bases not matched to a gene. Germline V gene data show CDR1 as SNHLY and CDR2 as FYNNEI.

V is TRBV7-3 and J is TRBJ1-2, with 8 nucleotides matching TRBD1. This CDR3 has 15 amino acids. Germline trimming cut 6 bases from V and 2 bases from J; bases unmatched to any gene: 8. Germline lookup yields CDR1 SGHTA and CDR2 FQGTGA. The CDR3 DNA sequence: TGTGCCAGCAGTTATAGCAGGGGGCCCAACTATGGCTACACCTTC. As protein: CASSYSRGPNYGYTF.

The rearrangement uses TRBV11-2 and TRBJ2-6, with D perhaps TRBD2 (5 bases). Germline values: CDR1 SGHAT, CDR2 FQNNGV. Trimming cost V 5 bases and J 0 bases, with 11 bases left between them. The CDR3 has 16 residues. The CDR3 coding sequence is TGTGCCAGCAGCGTAGGACTGTACTCTGGGGCCAACGTCCTGACTTTC. Encoded protein: CASSVGLYSGANVLTF. Full variable domain (missing parts from reference TRBV11-2 and TRBJ2-6): EAGVAQSPRYKIIEKRQSVAFWCNPISGHATLYWYQQILGQGPKLLIQFQNNGVVDDSQLPKDRFSAERLKGVDSTLKIQPAKLEDSAVYLCASSVGLYSGANVLTFGAGSRLTVL.

The V gene is TRBV19, the J gene TRBJ2-2, with TRBD2 identical over 7 bases. Germline trimming cut 5 bases from V and 0 bases from J; bases unmatched to any gene: 6. Germline V gives CDR1 LNHDA, CDR2 SQIVND (reference sequence). This CDR3 comprises 16 residues. The CDR3 loop is CASSWGGNPNTGELFF. CDR3 nucleotide sequence: TGTGCCAGTAGTTGGGGAGGGAACCCGAACACCGGGGAGCTGTTTTTT.

The chain couples TRBV18 to TRBJ1-4; D is possibly TRBD1 (6 bases). V was shortened by 0 bases and J by 5 bases, with 13 bases between the two germline ends. CDR3 size: 16 residues. In germline, CDR1 is KGHSH, CDR2 LQKENI. CDR3: CASSPPTGRENEKLFF. CDR3 DNA: TGTGCCAGCTCACCACCGACAGGCAGGGAGAATGAAAAACTGTTTTTT.

This clone has more than one count but fewer than ten. The gene calls are TRBV5-1 and TRBJ1-4; 7 bases line up with TRBD1. The CDR3 loop spans 15 amino acids. CDR1 and CDR2 (germline): SGHRS, YFSETQ. The J segment lost 7 bases and the V segment lost 1 base, leaving 7 bases of the junction unmatched. The CDR3 spells CASSLSGTESEKLFF. For the CDR3, the DNA is TGCGCCAGCAGCTTGTCCGGGACAGAGAGTGAAAAACTGTTTTTT.

The V call is TRBV6-1, the J call TRBJ1-3; 9 bases match TRBD1. V dropped 0 bases and J dropped 4; count of bases not matched to a gene: 1. Germline V gene data show CDR1 as MNHNS and CDR2 as SASEGT. The CDR3 runs 15 residues. CDR3 loop: CASSEAGQGGNTIYF. In DNA, the CDR3 is TGTGCCAGCAGTGAAGCGGGACAGGGAGGAAACACCATATATTTT.

The chain has TRBV5-1 and TRBJ2-5, with D possibly matching TRBD2 (5 bases). Germline loops: CDR1 SGHRS, CDR2 YFSETQ. V was clipped by 1 base and J by 7 bases, with 17 bases between them. The CDR3 is made up of 15 amino acids. DNA of the CDR3: TGCGCCAGCAGCTTGCGGCCAGACAAAGAGGGGACCCAGTACTTC. Its protein product is CASSLRPDKEGTQYF. Filled out from reference TRBV5-1 and TRBJ2-5, the complete variable domain reads KAGVTQTPRYLIKTRGQQVTLSCSPISGHRSVSWYQQTPGQGLQFLFEYFSETQRNKGNFPGRFSGRQFSNSRSEMNVSTLELGDSALYLCASSLRPDKEGTQYFGPGTRLLVL.

This chain joins TRBV5-4 and TRBJ2-2, with TRBD1 matching 8 bases. The CDR3 extends over 15 amino acids. Germline CDR1 SGHNT, CDR2 YYREEE (reference sequence). V shed 4 bases and J 1 base; nucleotides not matched to a gene: 3. CDR3: CASSGGQVNTGELFF. In DNA, the CDR3 is TGTGCCAGCAGCGGGGGACAGGTGAACACCGGGGAGCTGTTTTTT.

V is TRBV15 and J is TRBJ1-5; the match to TRBD1 covers 7 bases. The trim removed 1 base at V and 5 bases at J, leaving 8 bases unmatched. The CDR3 spans 16 residues. Per germline, CDR1 LNHNV and CDR2 YYDKDF (reference sequence). The CDR3 protein is CATSRGRQGNYQPQHF. CDR3 sequence (DNA): TGTGCCACCAGCAGAGGTAGACAGGGCAATTATCAGCCCCAGCATTTT.

The rearrangement joins TRBV5-6 to TRBJ2-2; 8 nucleotides match TRBD1. CDR1 and CDR2 from the germline V gene are SGHDT and YYEEEE. This CDR3 is built from 14 residues. V lost 4 bases to trimming and J lost 4 bases; unmatched junction nucleotides: 3. CDR3 sequence reads: CASSRQGSTGELFF. CDR3 nucleotides: TGTGCCAGCAGCCGACAGGGGTCCACCGGGGAGCTGTTTTTT.

This sequence joins TRBV9 and TRBJ2-5; D perhaps matches TRBD2 (6 bases). This CDR3 region has 16 residues. Trimming stripped 1 base from V and 3 bases from J, with 16 bases between. Germline V gene sequence: CDR1 SGDLS, CDR2 YYNGEE. CDR3 region: CASSVNVGGPEETQYF. In DNA form, the CDR3 reads TGTGCCAGCAGCGTAAACGTGGGGGGACCTGAAGAGACCCAGTACTTC.

This sequence joins TRBV30 and TRBJ2-3; a possible D gene is TRBD2 (6 bases). Germline V gene lookup returns CDR1 GTSNPN and CDR2 SVGIG (reference sequence). Between the trimmed V and J ends, which lost 1 base and 11 bases, there was a span of 19 bases. The CDR3 is 14 amino acids. The CDR3 sequence is CAWSGEPRLEGQYF. The CDR3 region has the DNA TGTGCCTGGAGTGGGGAACCACGCCTGGAGGGGCAGTATTTT.

The gene calls are TRBV6-5 and TRBJ1-6, with a tentative D call TRBD1 (6 bases). The germline gives CDR1 MNHEY, CDR2 SVGAGI. V was cut by 1 base and J by 10 bases, with 11 bases left in between. The CDR3 extends over 14 amino acids. The CDR3 here is CASSYYRVRSPLHF. CDR3 DNA: TGTGCCAGCAGTTACTACAGGGTTCGGTCACCCCTCCACTTT.

This chain uses TRBV6-1 with TRBJ2-3; D is unresolved. With 5 bases removed from V and 6 bases from J, the gap between germline ends came to 15 bases. Germline V gives CDR1 MNHNS, CDR2 SASEGT. There are 14 residues in the CDR3. The CDR3 DNA reads TGTGCCAGCAGTTTGAGGTTGCTCGGGGATACGCAGTATTTT. This sequence encodes CASSLRLLGDTQYF.

This clone has a handful of counts. The chain carries TRBV6-5 and TRBJ1-1; D remains unclear. This CDR3 spans 14 amino acids. Trimming cost V 2 bases and J 5 bases, with 12 bases left between them. CDR1 and CDR2 from the germline V gene are MNHEY and SVGAGI. CDR3: CASSYGGRLTEAFF. CDR3 in DNA: TGTGCCAGCAGTTACGGAGGGCGCCTAACTGAAGCTTTCTTT.

A note on this clone: The same CDR3 also results from other DNA sequences found in this sample. This sequence joins TRBV6-5 and TRBJ1-6; weak D call: TRBD1 (5 bases). This CDR3 is 15 amino acids long. The germline gives CDR1 MNHEY, CDR2 SVGAGI. V gave up 6 bases and J gave up 1 base, with 10 bases separating them. This CDR3 is CASRARESYNSPLHF. CDR3 in DNA: TGTGCCAGCAGAGCCAGGGAATCCTATAATTCACCCCTCCACTTT.

V is TRBV18 and J is TRBJ2-2; D gene uncertain. The CDR3 consists of 17 residues. Germline CDR1 KGHSH, CDR2 LQKENI. The V gene lost 6 bases and the J gene lost 4 bases, with 21 bases spanning the gap. The CDR3 nucleotides are TGTGCCAGCTCCCCTCGGCTGACAACCGATATCACCGGGGAGCTGTTTTTT. As protein: CASSPRLTTDITGELFF.

The chain carries TRBV28 and TRBJ1-5; tentatively, D is TRBD1 (6 bases). The CDR3 covers 14 residues. Germline-derived CDR1 and CDR2 are MDHEN and SYDVKM. Between the trimmed V and J ends, which lost 7 bases and 3 bases, there was a span of 13 bases. The CDR3 region has the DNA TGTGCCAGCACGCAGGACAGAGTCAATCAGCCCCAGCATTTT. Translated: CASTQDRVNQPQHF.

The sample holds a few counts of this clone. This sequence joins TRBV28 and TRBJ1-2; maybe TRBD1 (6 bases). Germline loops: CDR1 MDHEN, CDR2 SYDVKM. V lost 5 bases to trimming and J lost 3 bases, with 13 bases between them. There are 14 residues in the CDR3. The CDR3 reads CASSLPTGYYGYTF. The DNA of the CDR3 is TGTGCCAGCAGTCTGCCGACAGGATACTATGGCTACACCTTC.